This T cell receptor (beta chain) was identified in a study of T-cell memory formation after mild COVID-19. Study conclusions and caveats: Contracting clones, day 15 to 85, had balanced CD4/CD8, and later expanders favored CD4+.

This clonotype was detected ten times or more. Its antigen is currently unknown. TCRdb called the 5' RACE reads again in MiXCR, with one record for every CDR3 protein. The profile covers 500,000 to 550,000 distinct CDR3 sequences, with just over 20% appearing a single time and around 12% taken by the ten largest. Sequences were obtained from PBMCs or a T cell subset sorted from them (not recorded which). The sequence came from an adult woman who had mild COVID-19 (a few samples of this study predate the infection). Cell type and time point are not known.

CDR3 sequence reads: CASSLTGNSPLHF. In nucleotides, the CDR3 is TGTGCCAGCAGTCTGACAGGGAACTCACCCCTCCACTTT. The chain has TRBV6-5 and TRBJ1-6, with 7 positions matching TRBD1. J gave up 10 bases and V 5 bases, and 5 bases lay outside the gene matches. The germline V gene encodes CDR1 MNHEY and CDR2 SVGAGI. The CDR3 has 13 amino acids.